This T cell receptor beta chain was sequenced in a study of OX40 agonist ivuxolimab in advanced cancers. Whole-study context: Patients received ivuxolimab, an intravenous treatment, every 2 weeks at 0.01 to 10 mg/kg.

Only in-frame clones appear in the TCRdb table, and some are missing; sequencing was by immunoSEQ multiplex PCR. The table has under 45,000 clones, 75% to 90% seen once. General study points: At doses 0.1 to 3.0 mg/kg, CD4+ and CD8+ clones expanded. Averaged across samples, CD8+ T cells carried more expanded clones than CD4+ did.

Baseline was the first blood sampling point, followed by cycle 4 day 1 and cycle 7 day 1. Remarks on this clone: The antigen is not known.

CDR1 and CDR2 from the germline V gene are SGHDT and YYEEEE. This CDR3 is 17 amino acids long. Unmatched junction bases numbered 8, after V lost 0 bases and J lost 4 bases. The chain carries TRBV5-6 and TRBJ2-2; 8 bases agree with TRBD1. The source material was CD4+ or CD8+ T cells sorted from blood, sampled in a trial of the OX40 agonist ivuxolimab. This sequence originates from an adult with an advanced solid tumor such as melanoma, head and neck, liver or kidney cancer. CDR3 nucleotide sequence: TGTGCCAGCAGCTTGGGTTTGGGGACAGGCTTCACCGGGGAGCTGTTTTTT. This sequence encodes CASSLGLGTGFTGELFF.